This TCR beta chain was captured by sequencing in a study of post-analysis software for immune sequencing data. In germline, CDR1 is DFQATT, CDR2 SNEGSKA (reference sequence). Trimming removed 6 bases from V and 5 bases from J, with 25 bases in between. The CDR3 spans 16 residues. Points from the study as a whole: Four or five TRBV segments, TRBV5-6, TRBV5-1 and TRBV20-1 among them, were found more frequent in patients than controls.

The library was made from cDNA and included unique molecular identifiers. Input amounts of 1 to 10 million T cells were used. These gave roughly 0.5 million cDNA molecules, so each molecule approximated one T cell. TCRdb itself ran the PCR reads through MiXCR, one entry per CDR3 protein. The sample includes 750,000 to 900,000 distinct CDR3 sequences, roughly 46% seen only once; the top ten take roughly 5.2%. About this clonotype itself: The antigen is undetermined.

This receptor was identified in a girl aged 5 to 17 with multiple sclerosis. The chain uses TRBV20-1 and TRBJ1-2; maybe TRBD1 (5 bases). The sequenced material came from blood. CDR3 region: CSAGRSGTLETYGYTF. DNA for the CDR3: TGCAGTGCGGGCAGAAGCGGGACGCTCGAAACTTATGGCTACACCTTC.